The source of this T cell receptor (beta chain) is a study of blood T cell repertoires in COVID-19 (dated by TCRdb to 2020 to 2022). Some background on the complete study: Samples covering the acute and convalescent phases of COVID-19 were provided by collaborators in the United States, Italy and Spain. The material from the prospective study consisted of cDNA or gDNA derived from T cells, B-cell-depleted T cells, or PBMCs. The dataset comprised deeply sampled blood TCRbeta repertoires from subjects exposed to, actively infected with, or recovered from COVID-19. A freely available public database, intended as a resource for researchers studying the immune response to SARS-CoV-2, is where the repertoires were released. Samples came from the ongoing ImmuneRACE study (first 160 participants) plus 1,254 subjects from 6 global collaborators. Nearly every sample came with metadata listing a de-identified subject ID, COVID-19 status, age in years and sex. Where available, HLA class I and class II types were taken from metadata supplied by the sample provider and were not determined by assay-based typing.

Notes on this clone: Its antigen is unknown. Base qualities are not recorded, but no much larger clone differs from it by a single base.

General study outcomes and caveats: The amount of clinical and demographic metadata varied by source and participant and was provided uncurated.

The immunoSEQ Assay, a bias-controlled multiplex PCR, was used to amplify TCRbeta CDR3 regions from genomic DNA. The paper's processing steps were these. The number of nucleated cells in each sample was estimated by amplification of reference gene primers within the assay. To quantify the absolute abundance of each unique TCRbeta CDR3 rearrangement, sequence reads were collapsed and filtered. For each sample, productive Simpson clonality was calculated by taking the square root of Simpson's diversity index across productive rearrangements. Entries here come from immuneACCESS through TCRdb and include only in-frame sequences with V and J called. Some clones fail to appear in such tables; in the studies checked, an unresolved V gene covers under half of the shortfall, and the cause of the remainder is unknown. Clonal size and the V and J genes are those of that table, whereas D and trimming came from the DNA. The sample table shows roughly 180,000 clones, and around 84% are seen once. 5.4% of the sample comes from the top ten.

CDR1 is given as SGHRS and CDR2 as YFSETQ, both from the germline V gene. Taken from cysteine to phenylalanine, the CDR3 has 16 residues. Only the CDR3 region is kept as DNA, spanning 48 bases read in frame from base 1. A distance of 12 bases separates the germline ends of V and J, which lose 0 bases and 3 bases respectively. One collaborating source in Seattle enrolled patients while the patients were actively infected and followed the patients over time throughout the course of disease. The collaborating institutions used their own protocols to collect whole blood in K2EDTA tubes. For TCRbeta analysis, collaborators shipped samples in one of three forms: frozen whole blood, isolated PBMCs, or DNA extracted from either of those sample types.

The TCR sequence derives from a woman aged 45-65 years with COVID-19, enrolled during active disease. In this chain, TRBV5-1 is recombined with TRBJ2-2, with a weak D call of TRBD1 (6 bases match). The sequencing sample was made of peripheral blood. The CDR3 reads CASSLASGTHTGELFF. The DNA reads TGCGCCAGCAGCTTGGCCTCCGGGACACACACCGGGGAGCTGTTTTTT. Here the CDR3 is joined to the reference TRBV5-1 and TRBJ2-2 genes, and the full variable domain is: KAGVTQTPRYLIKTRGQQVTLSCSPISGHRSVSWYQQTPGQGLQFLFEYFSETQRNKGNFPGRFSGRQFSNSRSEMNVSTLELGDSALYLCASSLASGTHTGELFFGEGSRLTVL.